This T cell receptor beta chain was sequenced in a study of blood T cell repertoires in COVID-19. Overall study context: Both acute and convalescent COVID-19 samples were obtained from the United States, Italy and Spain. From T cells, B-cell-depleted T cells, or PBMCs came the material, which was cDNA or gDNA.

The germline V gene encodes CDR1 SGHTA and CDR2 FQGTGA. V shed 1 base and J shed 4 bases, with 13 bases lying between them. The CDR3 extends over 15 amino acids. Seattle participants joined during active infection and were tracked over time. Assay: immunoSEQ multiplex PCR; the TCRdb copy retains only in-frame clones and omits some. The table has tens of thousands of clones, around 90% seen once. Sequenced material: peripheral blood. The chain recombines TRBV7-3 with TRBJ1-1; a possible D gene is TRBD1 (6 bases). The TCR comes from a man aged 60 to 75 with COVID-19, enrolled during active disease. CDR3 DNA: TGTGCCAGCAGCTTAAGGCCTGGGGGCCGCACTGAAGCTTTCTTT. This gives the protein CASSLRPGGRTEAFF.